This T cell receptor beta chain derives from a study of regulatory T cells in long-lasting Graves disease. Overall study: Positive TSH receptor antibodies alongside over 5 years of antithyroid drugs were what marked Graves' disease as persistent.

The CDR3 runs 13 residues. The germline V and J ends were trimmed by 3 bases and 9 bases, with 15 bases remaining between them. This clonotype has a count of ten or more. The antigen remains undetermined. Regarding time point: persistent/refractory GD, antithyroid drugs over 5 years with positive TRAb. PBMCs were the source of the RNA used for TCR sequencing. The TCR beta library used iRepertoire HTBI primers with Arm-PCR amplification of CDR3. In the source study's methods: Samples collectively showed approximately 62 TRBV and approximately 13 TRBJ segments. TCRdb ran MiXCR on the multiplex PCR reads and lists one entry per CDR3 protein. It is TCRdb's table, rather than the study itself, that gives the V and J calls and clone size. Of 600,000 to 850,000 distinct CDR3 sequences in the sample, 30% were seen once. General study results and limits: There was favoring of TRBV28, TRBJ1-2 and TRBJ2-5 in persistent disease. Study of thyroid tissue was not done, with only peripheral blood studied.

The V and J genes are TRBV12-3 or TRBV12-4 and TRBJ2-7; D is perhaps TRBD2 (6 bases). The sequence was collected from a female donor with Graves disease. This specimen was peripheral blood mononuclear cells (PBMCs), taken when the disease was refractory, from a patient treated with antithyroid drugs. The CDR3 loop reads CASSFFSGEAQYF. CDR3 bases: TGTGCCAGCAGTTTTTTCTCGGGGGAGGCGCAGTACTTC.